Included here is one T cell receptor beta chain sequence, with context. This sample is part of a study of OX40 agonist ivuxolimab in advanced cancers. Across the whole study: Subjects had a mean age of about 60 years, with a range of roughly 23 to 80; around 80% were male. Three dose-escalation patients had partial responses: one with hepatocellular carcinoma and two with cutaneous melanoma.

Samples of blood were obtained at baseline, on cycle 4 day 1, and on cycle 7 day 1. Profiling relied on immunoSEQ multiplex PCR, and the TCRdb table lists in-frame clones only, not all of them. The top ten clones hold about 2.8% of a sample with some 78,000 clones, roughly 93% of them seen once. The V end was cut by 3 bases, the J end by 5 bases, with 13 bases between. CDR3 length equals 14 residues. Per germline, CDR1 SGHRS and CDR2 YFSETQ. This receptor was taken from an adult with an advanced solid tumor such as melanoma, head and neck, liver or kidney cancer. This chain connects TRBV5-1 to TRBJ2-3; no clear D. The material was CD4+ or CD8+ T cells sorted from blood, obtained in a trial of the OX40 agonist ivuxolimab. The CDR3 region has the DNA TGCGCCAGCAGCTCCCCAGCTTGGGGAGATACGCAGTATTTT. This encodes CASSSPAWGDTQYF.